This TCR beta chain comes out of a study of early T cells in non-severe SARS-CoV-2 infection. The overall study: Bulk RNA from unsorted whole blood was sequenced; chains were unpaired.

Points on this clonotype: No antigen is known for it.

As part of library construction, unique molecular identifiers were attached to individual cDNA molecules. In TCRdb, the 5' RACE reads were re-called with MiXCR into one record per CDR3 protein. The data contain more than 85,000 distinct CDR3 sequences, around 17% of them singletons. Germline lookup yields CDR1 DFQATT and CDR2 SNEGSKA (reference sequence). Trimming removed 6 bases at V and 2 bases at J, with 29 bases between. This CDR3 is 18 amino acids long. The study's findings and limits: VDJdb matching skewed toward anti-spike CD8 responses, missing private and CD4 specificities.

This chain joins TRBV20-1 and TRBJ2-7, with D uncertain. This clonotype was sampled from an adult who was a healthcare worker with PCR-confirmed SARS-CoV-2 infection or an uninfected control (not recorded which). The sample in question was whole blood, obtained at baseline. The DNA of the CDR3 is TGCAGTGCCAGGTCGGTTCGCGCCTTCCGTCACTTCCCCTACGAGCAGTACTTC. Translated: CSARSVRAFRHFPYEQYF.